Listed below are T cell receptor beta chains from one sample, sequenced in a study of patients and donors after allogeneic stem cell transplantation. TCRdb reprocessed the RT-PCR reads with MiXCR, giving one entry per CDR3 protein. Of 150,000 to 200,000 distinct CDR3 sequences in the sample, over 25% were seen once. The sequenced sample was blood, either unsorted or a sorted T cell fraction (not recorded which). These receptors all stem from a human donor who was either an allogeneic HSCT recipient or a stem cell or donor lymphocyte infusion donor (not recorded which). It is not recorded whose cells these are; they may come from a transplant donor. The CDR3 runs from the conserved cysteine through the conserved F or W. Each record gives: V gene, CDR3 length, clone size, D gene, J gene, CDR3 DNA, CDR3 protein. A D gene is named only where the DNA matches it firmly. Size values are once, few and many counts, or a class for expanded clones, and some rows have none.

v_call: TRBV7-2; cdr3_length: 14; clone_size: -; d_call: -; j_call: TRBJ2-1; cdr3_nt: TGTGCCAGCAGCTTAGCGCTGGGGAGGATCGAGCAGTTCTTC; cdr3_aa: CASSLALGRIEQFF
v_call: TRBV7-9; cdr3_length: 16; clone_size: -; d_call: TRBD1; j_call: TRBJ1-4; cdr3_nt: TGTGCCAGCAGCCGCGTAGGGGGCTGGGATAATGAAAAACTGTTTTTT; cdr3_aa: CASSRVGGWDNEKLFF
v_call: TRBV7-9; cdr3_length: 12; clone_size: few; d_call: -; j_call: TRBJ2-2; cdr3_nt: TGTGCCAGCAGCTTAGACGGCGGGGAGCTGTTTTTT; cdr3_aa: CASSLDGGELFF
v_call: TRBV4-2; cdr3_length: 17; clone_size: -; d_call: TRBD1; j_call: TRBJ2-5; cdr3_nt: TGTGCCAGCAGCCCGTTACCGGGACAGGGGAGAAGAGAGACCCAGTACTTC; cdr3_aa: CASSPLPGQGRRETQYF
v_call: TRBV5-1; cdr3_length: 13; clone_size: -; d_call: -; j_call: TRBJ2-5; cdr3_nt: TGCGCCAGCAGCCAAACGGTAGGGGAGACCCAGTACTTC; cdr3_aa: CASSQTVGETQYF
v_call: TRBV7-8; cdr3_length: 17; clone_size: few; d_call: TRBD2; j_call: TRBJ2-1; cdr3_nt: TGTGCCAGCAGCTTAAAGCGGGAGGGCCATTCCTACAATGAGCAGTTCTTC; cdr3_aa: CASSLKREGHSYNEQFF
v_call: TRBV5-6; cdr3_length: 14; clone_size: -; d_call: -; j_call: TRBJ2-7; cdr3_nt: TGTGCCAGCAGCTTCCTGGGCAGGACCTACGAGCAGTACTTC; cdr3_aa: CASSFLGRTYEQYF
v_call: TRBV5-5; cdr3_length: 15; clone_size: -; d_call: -; j_call: TRBJ2-1; cdr3_nt: TGTGCCAGCAGCTTTTTGCGGAGCTCCTACAATGAGCAGTTCTTC; cdr3_aa: CASSFLRSSYNEQFF
v_call: TRBV4-3; cdr3_length: 18; clone_size: few; d_call: TRBD2; j_call: TRBJ2-1; cdr3_nt: TGCGCCAGCAGCCAAGATCTAGACGGCGGGAGTCCCCACAATGAGCAGTTCTTC; cdr3_aa: CASSQDLDGGSPHNEQFF
v_call: TRBV7-6; cdr3_length: 15; clone_size: -; d_call: TRBD1; j_call: TRBJ1-1; cdr3_nt: TGTGCCAGCACCCACCAGGCAGGGGGCTTCACTGAAGCTTTCTTT; cdr3_aa: CASTHQAGGFTEAFF
v_call: TRBV10-3; cdr3_length: 12; clone_size: -; d_call: TRBD1; j_call: TRBJ2-7; cdr3_nt: TGTGCCATCCGGGACAGGAGCTACGAGCAGTACTTC; cdr3_aa: CAIRDRSYEQYF
v_call: TRBV5-6; cdr3_length: 15; clone_size: many; d_call: -; j_call: TRBJ1-5; cdr3_nt: TGTGCCAGCTCCGTAGGCATGAATAGCAATCAGCCCCAGCATTTT; cdr3_aa: CASSVGMNSNQPQHF
v_call: TRBV5-5; cdr3_length: 14; clone_size: few; d_call: -; j_call: TRBJ2-2; cdr3_nt: TGTGCCAGCAGCCCCCCGCCACGACCCGGGGAGCTGTTTTTT; cdr3_aa: CASSPPPRPGELFF
v_call: TRBV6-1; cdr3_length: 14; clone_size: -; d_call: -; j_call: TRBJ1-5; cdr3_nt: TGTACCAGCAGTGAATCGGGGGGGGATCAGCCCCAGCATTTT; cdr3_aa: CTSSESGGDQPQHF
v_call: TRBV28; cdr3_length: 14; clone_size: -; d_call: TRBD2; j_call: TRBJ2-7; cdr3_nt: TGTGCCACCCTAGGACTAGCGGGATTCTACGAGCAGTACTTC; cdr3_aa: CATLGLAGFYEQYF
v_call: TRBV24-1; cdr3_length: 16; clone_size: few; d_call: -; j_call: TRBJ2-1; cdr3_nt: TGTGCCACCAGTGATTTGTTTGCGGGGCTCTACAATGAGCAGTTCTTC; cdr3_aa: CATSDLFAGLYNEQFF
v_call: TRBV7-9; cdr3_length: 17; clone_size: -; d_call: TRBD2; j_call: TRBJ2-2; cdr3_nt: TGTGCCAGCAGCCCCCCGGTACTAGCGAACAACGCCGGGGAGCTGTTTTTT; cdr3_aa: CASSPPVLANNAGELFF
v_call: TRBV7-2; cdr3_length: 15; clone_size: -; d_call: TRBD2; j_call: TRBJ2-1; cdr3_nt: TGTGCCAGCAGCTCAACTAGCGGGATGGGAAATGAGCAGTTCTTC; cdr3_aa: CASSSTSGMGNEQFF
v_call: TRBV6-2/TRBV6-3; cdr3_length: 13; clone_size: -; d_call: -; j_call: TRBJ2-1; cdr3_nt: TGTGCCAGCAGTAAGACTAGAGGCAATGAGCAGTTCTTC; cdr3_aa: CASSKTRGNEQFF
v_call: TRBV7-6; cdr3_length: 13; clone_size: -; d_call: -; j_call: TRBJ1-3; cdr3_nt: TGTGCCAGCAGCCCTGACAGGGGAAACACCATATATTTT; cdr3_aa: CASSPDRGNTIYF
v_call: TRBV10-1; cdr3_length: 14; clone_size: few; d_call: TRBD2; j_call: TRBJ2-1; cdr3_nt: TGCGCCAGCAGTGATGGGCTAGCGGGAATCGAGCAGTTCTTC; cdr3_aa: CASSDGLAGIEQFF
v_call: TRBV15; cdr3_length: 15; clone_size: few; d_call: -; j_call: TRBJ1-6; cdr3_nt: TGTGCCACCAGCAGAGAGGGGCCCAATAATTCACCCCTCCACTTT; cdr3_aa: CATSREGPNNSPLHF
v_call: TRBV29-1; cdr3_length: 14; clone_size: -; d_call: -; j_call: TRBJ2-1; cdr3_nt: TGCAGCGTTGAACCCTGGGGGTTAGTCAATGAGCAGTTCTTC; cdr3_aa: CSVEPWGLVNEQFF
v_call: TRBV15; cdr3_length: 16; clone_size: few; d_call: -; j_call: TRBJ1-4; cdr3_nt: TGTGCCACCAGCCAATACTCGGGGACAACTAATGAAAAACTGTTTTTT; cdr3_aa: CATSQYSGTTNEKLFF
v_call: TRBV20-1; cdr3_length: 14; clone_size: -; d_call: TRBD1; j_call: TRBJ1-4; cdr3_nt: TGCAGTGCTAGCGAGGGGGCGGTTGATGAAAAACTGTTTTTT; cdr3_aa: CSASEGAVDEKLFF
v_call: TRBV7-8; cdr3_length: 16; clone_size: -; d_call: -; j_call: TRBJ2-2; cdr3_nt: TGTGCCAGCAGTAGGACTATCCTCGCGAACACCGGGGAGCTGTTTTTT; cdr3_aa: CASSRTILANTGELFF